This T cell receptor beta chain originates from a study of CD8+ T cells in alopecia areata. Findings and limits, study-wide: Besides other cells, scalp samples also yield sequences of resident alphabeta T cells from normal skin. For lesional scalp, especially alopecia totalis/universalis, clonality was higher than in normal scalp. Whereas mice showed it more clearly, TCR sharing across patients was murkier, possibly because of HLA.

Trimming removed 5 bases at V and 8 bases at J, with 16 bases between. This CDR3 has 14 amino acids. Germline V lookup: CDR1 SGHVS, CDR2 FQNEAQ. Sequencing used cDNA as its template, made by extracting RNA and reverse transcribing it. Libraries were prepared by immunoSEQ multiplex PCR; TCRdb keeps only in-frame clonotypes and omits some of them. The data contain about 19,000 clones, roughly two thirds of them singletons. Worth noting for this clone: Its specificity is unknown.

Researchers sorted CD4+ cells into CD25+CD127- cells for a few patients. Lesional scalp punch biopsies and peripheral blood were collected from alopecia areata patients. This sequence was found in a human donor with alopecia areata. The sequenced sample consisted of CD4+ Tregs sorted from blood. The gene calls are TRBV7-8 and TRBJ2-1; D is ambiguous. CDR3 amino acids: CASSLGERTYEQFF. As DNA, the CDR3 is TGTGCCAGCAGCCTCGGAGAAAGAACGTATGAGCAGTTCTTC.